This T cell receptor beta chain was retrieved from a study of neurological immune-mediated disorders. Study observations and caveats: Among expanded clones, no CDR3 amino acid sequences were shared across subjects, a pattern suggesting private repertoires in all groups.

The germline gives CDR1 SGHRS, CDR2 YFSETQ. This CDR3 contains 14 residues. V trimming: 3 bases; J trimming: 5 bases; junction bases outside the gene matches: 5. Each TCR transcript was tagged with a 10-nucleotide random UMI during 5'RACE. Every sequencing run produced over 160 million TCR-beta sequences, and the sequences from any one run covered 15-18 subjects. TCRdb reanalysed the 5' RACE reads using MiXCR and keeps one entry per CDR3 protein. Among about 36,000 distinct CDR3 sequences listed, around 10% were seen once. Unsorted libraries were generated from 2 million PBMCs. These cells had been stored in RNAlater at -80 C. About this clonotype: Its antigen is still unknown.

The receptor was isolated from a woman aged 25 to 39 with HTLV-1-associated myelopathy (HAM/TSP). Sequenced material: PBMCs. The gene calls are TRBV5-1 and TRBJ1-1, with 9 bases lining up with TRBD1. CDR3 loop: CASSSTGGGTEAFF. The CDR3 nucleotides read TGCGCCAGCAGCTCAACAGGGGGCGGGACTGAAGCTTTCTTT.